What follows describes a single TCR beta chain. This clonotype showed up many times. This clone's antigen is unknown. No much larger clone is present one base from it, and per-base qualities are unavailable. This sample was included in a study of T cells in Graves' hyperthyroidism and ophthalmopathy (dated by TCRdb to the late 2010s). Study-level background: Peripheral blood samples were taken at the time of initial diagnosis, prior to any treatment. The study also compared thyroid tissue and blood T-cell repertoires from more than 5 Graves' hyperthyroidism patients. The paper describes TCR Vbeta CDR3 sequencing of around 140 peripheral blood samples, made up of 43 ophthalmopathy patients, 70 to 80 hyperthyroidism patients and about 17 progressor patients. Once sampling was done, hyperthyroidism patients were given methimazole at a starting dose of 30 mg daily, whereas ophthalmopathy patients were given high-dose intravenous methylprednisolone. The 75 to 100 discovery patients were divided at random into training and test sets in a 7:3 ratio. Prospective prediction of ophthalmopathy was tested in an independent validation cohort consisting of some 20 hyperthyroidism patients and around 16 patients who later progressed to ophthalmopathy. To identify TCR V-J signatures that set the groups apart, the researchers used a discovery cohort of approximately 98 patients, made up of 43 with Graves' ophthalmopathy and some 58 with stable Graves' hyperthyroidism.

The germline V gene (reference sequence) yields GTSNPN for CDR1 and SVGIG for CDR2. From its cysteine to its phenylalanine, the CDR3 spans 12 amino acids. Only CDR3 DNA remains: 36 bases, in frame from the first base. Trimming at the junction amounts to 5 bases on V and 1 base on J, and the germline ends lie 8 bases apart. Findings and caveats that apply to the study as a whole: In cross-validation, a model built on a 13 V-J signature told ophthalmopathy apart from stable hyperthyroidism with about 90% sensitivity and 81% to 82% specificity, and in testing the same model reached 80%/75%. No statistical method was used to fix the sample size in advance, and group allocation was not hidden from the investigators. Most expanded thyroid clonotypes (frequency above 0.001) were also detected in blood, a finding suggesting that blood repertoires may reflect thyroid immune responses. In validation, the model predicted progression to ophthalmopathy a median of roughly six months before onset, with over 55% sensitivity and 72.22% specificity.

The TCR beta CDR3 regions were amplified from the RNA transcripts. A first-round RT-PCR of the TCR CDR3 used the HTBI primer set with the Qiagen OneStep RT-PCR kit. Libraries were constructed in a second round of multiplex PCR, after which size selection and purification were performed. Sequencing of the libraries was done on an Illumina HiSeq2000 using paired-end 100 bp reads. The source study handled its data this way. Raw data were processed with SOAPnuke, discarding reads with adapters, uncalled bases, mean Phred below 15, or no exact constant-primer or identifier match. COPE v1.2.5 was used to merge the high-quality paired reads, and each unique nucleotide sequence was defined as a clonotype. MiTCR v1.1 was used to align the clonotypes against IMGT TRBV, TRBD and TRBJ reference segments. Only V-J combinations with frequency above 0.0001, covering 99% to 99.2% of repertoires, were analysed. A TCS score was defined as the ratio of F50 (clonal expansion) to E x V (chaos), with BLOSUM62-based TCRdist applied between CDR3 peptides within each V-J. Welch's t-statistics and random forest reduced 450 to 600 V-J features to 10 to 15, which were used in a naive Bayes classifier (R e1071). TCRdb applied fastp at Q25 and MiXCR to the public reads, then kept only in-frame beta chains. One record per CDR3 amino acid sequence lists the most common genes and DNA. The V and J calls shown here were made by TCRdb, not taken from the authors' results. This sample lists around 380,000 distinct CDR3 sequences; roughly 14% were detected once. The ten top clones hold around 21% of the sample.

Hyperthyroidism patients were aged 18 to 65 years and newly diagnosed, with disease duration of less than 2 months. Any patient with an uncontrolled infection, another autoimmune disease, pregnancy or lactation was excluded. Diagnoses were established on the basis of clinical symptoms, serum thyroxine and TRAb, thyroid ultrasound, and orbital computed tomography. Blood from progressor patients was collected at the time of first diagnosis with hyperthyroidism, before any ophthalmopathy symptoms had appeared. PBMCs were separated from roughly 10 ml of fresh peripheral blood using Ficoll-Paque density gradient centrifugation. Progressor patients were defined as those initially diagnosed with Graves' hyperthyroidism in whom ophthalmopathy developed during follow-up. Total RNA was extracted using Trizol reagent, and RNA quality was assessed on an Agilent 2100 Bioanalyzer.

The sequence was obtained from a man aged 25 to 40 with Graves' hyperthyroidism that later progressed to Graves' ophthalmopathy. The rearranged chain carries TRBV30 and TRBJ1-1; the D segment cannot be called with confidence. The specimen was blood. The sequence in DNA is TGTGCCTGGGACATGGGGAACACTGAAGCTTTCTTT. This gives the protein CAWDMGNTEAFF.